The 8 T cell receptor beta chains reported below all come from one sample, sequenced in a study of T-cell reconstitution after alpha-beta-depleted transplantation in children. The library targeted TCRbeta and was prepared with unique molecular identifiers. TCRdb processed the PCR reads anew with MiXCR; each CDR3 protein has one entry. The repertoire holds approximately 220,000 distinct CDR3 sequences, with roughly 18% as singletons. Here the sequenced sample was PBMCs, mostly from graft donor cells, taken 360 days after TCRalphabeta/CD19-depleted stem cell transplant. The receptors originated from a male patient aged 2 to 9 who had a stem cell transplant for acute lymphoblastic leukemia, so the T cells may come from the graft donor.

The chain recombines TRBV11-1 with TRBJ2-7; TRBD1 matches at 10 bases. J gave up 2 bases and V 2 bases, and 6 bases lay outside the gene matches. The germline V gene encodes CDR1 SGHAT and CDR2 FQDESV (reference sequence). The CDR3 contains 16 residues. CDR3 DNA: TGTGCCAGCAGCTTAAGTCCGACAGGGGGCACCTACGAGCAGTACTTC. As protein: CASSLSPTGGTYEQYF. The entire variable domain, with the rest obtained from reference TRBV11-1 and TRBJ2-7, is as follows: EAEVAQSPRYKITEKSQAVAFWCDPISGHATLYWYRQILGQGPELLVQFQDESVVDDSQLPKDRFSAERLKGVDSTLKIQPAELGDSAMYLCASSLSPTGGTYEQYFGPGTRLTVT.

V is TRBV18 and J is TRBJ2-2, with no clear D. The V end was cut by 0 bases, the J end by 6 bases, with 5 bases between. This CDR3 has 13 residues. Germline CDR1 KGHSH, CDR2 LQKENI. Written as DNA, the CDR3 is TGTGCCAGCTCACCACCGGTGCCCGGGGAGCTGTTTTTT. The encoded protein is CASSPPVPGELFF.

This clonotype was counted between two and nine times. The chain has TRBV5-1 and TRBJ2-1; either TRBD1 or TRBD2 may fit D (5 bases each). V gave up 1 base and J gave up 10 bases, with 12 bases separating them. There are 13 residues in the CDR3. Looked up from germline, CDR1 is SGHRS and CDR2 is YFSETQ. The CDR3 here is CASSLLGPHEQFF. CDR3 DNA: TGCGCCAGCAGCTTGTTGGGACCCCACGAGCAGTTCTTC.

The table lists this clonotype with a few counts. DNA for the CDR3: TGTGCCACCAGTGATCCAAGACAGGGAAGCTCCTACAATGAGCAGTTCTTC. The encoded protein is CATSDPRQGSSYNEQFF. This chain links TRBV24-1 with TRBJ2-1, with TRBD1 identical over 7 bases. The germline V gene encodes CDR1 KGHDR and CDR2 SFDVKD. CDR3 size: 17 residues. V gave up 3 bases and J gave up 0 bases; unmatched junction bases: 7.

The V and J genes are TRBV7-2 and TRBJ2-2, with 7 bases identical to TRBD1. V dropped 2 bases and J dropped 5; count of bases not matched to a gene: 14. Germline CDR1 and CDR2: SGHTA and FQGNSA. This CDR3 region has 18 residues. CDR3: CASSLLPDRALVTGELFF. In DNA form, the CDR3 reads TGTGCCAGCAGCTTACTTCCCGACAGGGCCCTTGTTACCGGGGAGCTGTTTTTT.

Ten or more counts support this clonotype. The chain is built from TRBV2 and TRBJ1-1; 10 bases align to TRBD1. In germline, CDR1 is SNHLY, CDR2 FYNNEI. The V segment lost 4 bases and the J segment 1 base; nucleotides outside the gene matches: 3. The CDR3 consists of 15 residues. In DNA, the CDR3 is TGTGCCAGCAGTGCCGGGACAGGGGCGAACACTGAAGCTTTCTTT. Translated: CASSAGTGANTEAFF.

This clonotype was detected ten times or more. The V gene is TRBV24-1, the J gene TRBJ2-1, with a weak D call TRBD2 (5 bases). Trimming shortened V by 3 bases and J by 9 bases, and 17 bases separated the two germline ends. Looked up from germline, CDR1 is KGHDR and CDR2 is SFDVKD. CDR3 length: 15 residues. CDR3 nucleotide sequence: TGTGCCACCAGTGATCTACGTCCGGGGTCCAGTGAGCAGTTCTTC. It codes for CATSDLRPGSSEQFF.

This clonotype was seen a few times. This chain joins TRBV27 and TRBJ1-1; no firm D call. There are 15 residues in the CDR3. V lost 3 bases to trimming and J lost 1 base, with 12 bases between them. Germline V lookup: CDR1 MNHEY, CDR2 SMNVEV (reference sequence). The CDR3 is CASSFVGLGNTEAFF. The CDR3 coding sequence is TGTGCCAGCAGTTTCGTGGGCCTGGGGAACACTGAAGCTTTCTTT.